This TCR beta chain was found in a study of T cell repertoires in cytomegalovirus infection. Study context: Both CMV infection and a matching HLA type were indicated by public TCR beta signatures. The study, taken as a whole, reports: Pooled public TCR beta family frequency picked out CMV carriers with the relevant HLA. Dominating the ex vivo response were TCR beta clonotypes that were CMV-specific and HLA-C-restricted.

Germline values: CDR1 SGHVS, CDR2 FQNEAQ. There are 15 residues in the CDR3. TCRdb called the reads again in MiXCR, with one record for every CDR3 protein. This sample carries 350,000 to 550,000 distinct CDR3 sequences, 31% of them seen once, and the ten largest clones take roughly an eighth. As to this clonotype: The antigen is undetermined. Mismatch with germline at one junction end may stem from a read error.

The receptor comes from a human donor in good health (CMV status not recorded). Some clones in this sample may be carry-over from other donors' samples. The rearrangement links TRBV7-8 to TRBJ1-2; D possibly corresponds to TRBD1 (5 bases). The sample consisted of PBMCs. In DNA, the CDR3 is TGTGCCAGAAGCTTAGAAGAGGGGAAAGTTCTCGGCGACACCTTC. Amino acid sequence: CARSLEEGKVLGDTF.